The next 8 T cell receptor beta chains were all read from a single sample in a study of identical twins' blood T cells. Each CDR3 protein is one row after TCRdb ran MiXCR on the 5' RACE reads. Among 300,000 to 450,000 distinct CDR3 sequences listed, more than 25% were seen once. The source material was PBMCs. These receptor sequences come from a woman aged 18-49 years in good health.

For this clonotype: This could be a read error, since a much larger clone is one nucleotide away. The CDR3 DNA follows: TGTGACAGCAGCTTTACGGACAGGGTCTCCGAGCAGTACTTC. Protein sequence: CDSSFTDRVSEQYF. The gene calls are TRBV11-2 and TRBJ2-7; 8 positions match TRBD1. This CDR3 contains 14 residues. Germline V lookup: CDR1 SGHAT, CDR2 FQNNGV.

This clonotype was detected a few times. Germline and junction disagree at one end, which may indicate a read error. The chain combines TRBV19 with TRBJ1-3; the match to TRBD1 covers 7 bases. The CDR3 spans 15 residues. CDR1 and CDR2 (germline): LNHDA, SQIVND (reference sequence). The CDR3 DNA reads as TGTGCCAGTAGTATCCGGAGACAGGGTGGAAACGCCATATATTTT. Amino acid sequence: CASSIRRQGGNAIYF.

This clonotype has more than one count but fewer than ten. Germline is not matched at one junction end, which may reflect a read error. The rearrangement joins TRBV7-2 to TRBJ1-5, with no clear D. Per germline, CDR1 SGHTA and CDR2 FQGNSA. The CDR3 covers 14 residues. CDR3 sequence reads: CASSQTMDNQPQHF. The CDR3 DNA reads TGTGCCAGCAGCCAAACGATGGATAATCAGCCCCAGCATTTC.

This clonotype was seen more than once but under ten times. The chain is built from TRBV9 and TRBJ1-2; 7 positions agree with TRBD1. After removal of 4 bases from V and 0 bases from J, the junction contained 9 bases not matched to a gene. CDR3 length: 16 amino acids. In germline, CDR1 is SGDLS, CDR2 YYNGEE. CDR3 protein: CASSLTGQLTNYGYTF. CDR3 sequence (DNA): TGTGCCAGCAGCTTAACGGGACAGCTCACTAACTATGGCTACACCTTC. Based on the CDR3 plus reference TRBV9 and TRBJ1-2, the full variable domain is DSGVTQTPKHLITATGQRVTLRCSPRSGDLSVYWYQQSLDQGLQFLIQYYNGEERAKGNILERFSAQQFPDLHSELNLSSLELGDSALYFCASSLTGQLTNYGYTFGSGTRLTVV.

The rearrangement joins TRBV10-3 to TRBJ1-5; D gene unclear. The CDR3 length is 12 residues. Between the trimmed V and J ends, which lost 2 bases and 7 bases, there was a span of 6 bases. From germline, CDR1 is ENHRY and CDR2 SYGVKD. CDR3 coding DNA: TGTGCCATCAGTGAGAATGAACAGCCCCAGCATTTT. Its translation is CAISENEQPQHF.

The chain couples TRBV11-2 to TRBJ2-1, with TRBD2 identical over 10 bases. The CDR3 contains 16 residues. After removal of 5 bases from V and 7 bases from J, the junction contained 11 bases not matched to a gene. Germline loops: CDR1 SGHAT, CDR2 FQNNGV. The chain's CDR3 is CASSTLASGRSNEQFF. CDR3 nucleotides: TGTGCCAGCAGCACCCTGGCTAGCGGGAGAAGTAATGAGCAGTTCTTC.

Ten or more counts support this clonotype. The CDR3, as DNA: TGTGCCAGCAGATCCTCTCAGGGCGCGGGTTATGGCTACACCTTC. Translated, it gives CASRSSQGAGYGYTF. This rearrangement joins TRBV6-5 to TRBJ1-2, with D maybe TRBD1 (5 bases). Germline CDR1 reads MNHEY; CDR2 reads SVGAGI. V shed 6 bases and J shed 5 bases, with 19 bases lying between them. The CDR3 runs to 15 residues.

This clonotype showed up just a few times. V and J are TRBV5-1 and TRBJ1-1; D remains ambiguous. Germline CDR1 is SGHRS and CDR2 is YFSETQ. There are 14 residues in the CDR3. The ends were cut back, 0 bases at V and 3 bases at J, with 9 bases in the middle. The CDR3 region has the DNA TGCGCCAGCAGCTTGGGGACCCATGACACTGAAGCTTTCTTT. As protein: CASSLGTHDTEAFF.